This T cell receptor (beta chain) was sequenced during a study of blood T cell repertoires in COVID-19. Across the whole study: Whether acute or convalescent, the COVID-19 samples came from the United States, Italy and Spain. T cells, B-cell-depleted T cells, or PBMCs provided the cDNA or gDNA that served as material.

Authors' methods: Cell counts per sample came from amplifying reference gene primers. Measured with immunoSEQ multiplex PCR; TCRdb has only the in-frame clones, and not every one. Clone size and the V and J calls come from that table; the DNA yielded D and trimming. The profile shows over 120,000 clones, 70% to 90% of them singletons. This clone was counted between two and nine times. From germline, CDR1 is SGHRS and CDR2 YFSETQ. With 8 bases clipped from V and 4 bases from J, the junction kept 5 bases outside the gene matches. The CDR3 length is 12 residues. The chain recombines TRBV5-1 with TRBJ1-2, with 7 positions matching TRBD1. The sequence was obtained from a human donor with acute or convalescent COVID-19. The donor label of this sample is uncertain. Material for sequencing was peripheral blood. The CDR3, as DNA: TGCGCCAGACCCGACAGGGCCTATGGCTACACCTTC. Protein sequence: CARPDRAYGYTF.